The 7 T cell receptor beta chains below come from one sample, sequenced in a study of cytomegalovirus exposure and HLA in healthy donors. It was with 60 Vbeta and 13 Jbeta primers that the PCR ran. Generated by immunoSEQ multiplex PCR, the TCRdb table keeps only in-frame clones and is missing some. The table shows some 140,000 clones, with 66% occurring only once. The sequenced sample was PBMCs. The receptors were gathered from a human donor in good health.

This clone has a single count. The chain couples TRBV5-1 to TRBJ2-7; 14 bases line up with TRBD2. CDR3 length equals 18 residues. CDR1 and CDR2 (germline): SGHRS, YFSETQ. Unmatched junction bases numbered 13, after V lost 4 bases and J lost 4 bases. CDR3 sequence: CASSRGPFGTSGSYEQYF. The CDR3 nucleotides are TGCGCCAGCAGCCGGGGGCCCTTTGGGACTAGCGGGAGTTACGAGCAGTACTTC. Supplemented by reference TRBV5-1 and TRBJ2-7, the full variable domain reads KAGVTQTPRYLIKTRGQQVTLSCSPISGHRSVSWYQQTPGQGLQFLFEYFSETQRNKGNFPGRFSGRQFSNSRSEMNVSTLELGDSALYLCASSRGPFGTSGSYEQYFGPGTRLTVT.

The chain recombines TRBV18 with TRBJ1-6, with 7 bases that match TRBD1. Germline values: CDR1 KGHSH, CDR2 LQKENI. The length of the CDR3 is 15 residues. V gave up 3 bases and J gave up 7 bases; unmatched junction bases: 6. The CDR3 sequence: CASSPEGAHNSPLHF. CDR3 DNA: TGTGCCAGCTCACCCGAGGGGGCTCACAATTCACCCCTCCACTTT.

This clone was counted only a few times. The genes are TRBV6-1 and TRBJ2-3; TRBD2 aligns across 8 bases. The germline CDR1 and CDR2 sequences are MNHNS and SASEGT. The CDR3 consists of 13 residues. V shed 1 base, J shed 6 bases, and the junction held 0 bases outside the gene matches. The CDR3 protein is CASSEGTSDTQYF. CDR3 sequence (DNA): TGTGCCAGCAGTGAAGGGACTAGCGATACGCAGTATTTT.

The count of this clone is one. This chain joins TRBV5-5 and TRBJ2-3, with 9 bases fitting TRBD1. The V and J ends lost 4 bases and 2 bases, in that order; junction bases with no gene match: 5. In germline, CDR1 is SGHKS, CDR2 YYEKEE (reference sequence). This CDR3 is built from 15 residues. This chain's CDR3 is CASSVGQGNTDTQYF. The CDR3 DNA is TGTGCCAGCAGCGTTGGACAGGGGAACACAGATACGCAGTATTTT. The complete variable domain, with remaining parts taken from reference TRBV5-5 and TRBJ2-3, reads DAGVTQSPTHLIKTRGQQVTLRCSPISGHKSVSWYQQVLGQGPQFIFQYYEKEERGRGNFPDRFSARQFPNYSSELNVNALLLGDSALYLCASSVGQGNTDTQYFGPGTRLTVL.

The CDR3 coding sequence is TGTGCCACGACTCAAGAAGGGGGCACAGATACGCAGTATTTT. Translated: CATTQEGGTDTQYF. The chain carries TRBV2 and TRBJ2-3; D may be TRBD1 (5 bases). V dropped 10 bases and J dropped 1 base, with 15 bases sitting between them. This CDR3 has 14 residues. Looked up from germline, CDR1 is SNHLY and CDR2 is FYNNEI.

The chain carries TRBV27 and TRBJ2-2, with D perhaps matching TRBD1 (6 bases). Germline values: CDR1 MNHEY, CDR2 SMNVEV (reference sequence). The CDR3 sequence is 19 residues long. The V and J ends lost 3 bases and 3 bases respectively, with 23 bases between them. CDR3 sequence (DNA): TGTGCCAGCAGTTTGGGCTCTAGGGGGTCTCTAAAGGACACCGGGGAGCTGTTTTTT. This codes for CASSLGSRGSLKDTGELFF.

The V call is TRBV11-1, the J call TRBJ2-5; 8 bases align to TRBD2. CDR3 length: 15 amino acids. Germline-derived CDR1 and CDR2 are SGHAT and FQDESV (reference sequence). J lost 5 bases, V lost 2 bases, and 7 bases had no gene match. DNA of the CDR3: TGTGCCAGCAGCTTAACTAGCGGCATTTCGGAGACCCAGTACTTC. It codes for CASSLTSGISETQYF.